Listed here are 27 T cell receptor beta chains from one sample, sequenced in a study of glioma-infiltrating T cells. Amplification of TCR alpha and beta CDR3 regions from RNA used iRepertoire nested multiplex PCR. TCRdb ran MiXCR on the multiplex PCR reads and lists one entry per CDR3 protein. The top ten clones hold 12% of a sample with around 350,000 distinct CDR3 sequences, 41% of them seen once. What was sequenced was glioma tissue, nonneoplastic brain tissue, or PBMCs (not recorded which). Receptors originate from a human donor with low-grade glioma or glioblastoma, undergoing nonglioma brain surgery, or in good health (not recorded which).

At least ten counts were recorded for this clonotype. The chain uses TRBV6-2 or TRBV6-3 and TRBJ2-3, with TRBD2 as a possible D gene (5 bases). Germline V gene sequence: CDR1 MNHEY, CDR2 SVGEGT. The V gene lost 7 bases and the J gene lost 2 bases, with 13 bases spanning the gap. This CDR3 region has 14 residues. CDR3 nucleotide sequence: TGTGCCAGCACAAAGGCGGGTTCCACAGATACGCAGTATTTT. Amino acids: CASTKAGSTDTQYF.

This sequence joins TRBV4-2 and TRBJ1-4; no clear D gene. The germline V gene encodes CDR1 LGHNA and CDR2 YNFKEQ. V was trimmed by 3 bases and J by 8 bases, leaving 16 bases between them. This CDR3 is 15 amino acids long. CDR3 protein: CASSQGTGQREKLFF. The DNA of the CDR3 is TGTGCCAGCAGCCAGGGAACCGGGCAACGAGAAAAACTGTTTTTT.

The CDR3 nucleotides are TGTGCCACCAGCAGACTGTTTTCAACAGGGTCCCAAGAGACCCAGTACTTC. Its translation: CATSRLFSTGSQETQYF. The rearrangement links TRBV15 to TRBJ2-5, with a possible D match to TRBD1 (6 bases). Germline V lookup: CDR1 LNHNV, CDR2 YYDKDF (reference sequence). The CDR3 spans 17 residues. V lost 2 bases to trimming and J lost 1 base, with 17 bases between them.

This clonotype showed up just a few times. The chain has TRBV7-9 and TRBJ2-1; 9 nucleotides agree with TRBD1. Germline values: CDR1 SEHNR, CDR2 FQNEAQ (reference sequence). This CDR3 is 15 amino acids long. The junction had 8 bases not matched to a gene; V was cut back by 3 bases and J by 8 bases. Here the CDR3 DNA reads TGTGCCAGCAGCTTCGGGACAGGGTATGACGATGAGCAGTTCTTC. It yields the protein CASSFGTGYDDEQFF.

The chain joins TRBV7-6 to TRBJ1-6; D gene unclear. The V end lost 5 bases, the J end lost 3 bases, and 11 bases lay between the germline ends. The germline gives CDR1 SGHVS, CDR2 FNYEAQ. The CDR3 extends over 15 amino acids. CDR3 loop: CASSPRALYNSPLHF. CDR3 bases: TGTGCCAGCAGCCCGCGGGCTCTCTATAATTCACCCCTCCACTTT.

This chain links TRBV20-1 with TRBJ2-7, with 7 nucleotides matching TRBD2. CDR1 is DFQATT and CDR2 is SNEGSKA in the germline V gene (reference sequence). Unmatched junction bases numbered 13, after V lost 4 bases and J lost 4 bases. This CDR3 spans 15 amino acids. CDR3 sequence reads: CSANPRAGAIYEQYF. The CDR3 nucleotides read TGCAGTGCTAACCCTAGGGCGGGAGCCATATACGAGCAGTACTTC.

V is TRBV6-1 and J is TRBJ2-2; TRBD2 aligns across 11 bases. Trimming removed 7 bases from V and 2 bases from J; junction bases left unmatched: 6. Germline V gives CDR1 MNHNS, CDR2 SASEGT. CDR3 size: 16 residues. CDR3 amino acids: CASTAGLAVNTGELFF. The CDR3 coding sequence is TGTGCCAGCACCGCGGGACTAGCGGTTAACACCGGGGAGCTGTTTTTT.

This clonotype was detected many times. This rearrangement joins TRBV9 to TRBJ1-2; possible D gene TRBD1, 6 bases. CDR1 and CDR2 (germline): SGDLS, YYNGEE. The CDR3 sequence is 14 residues long. V was shortened by 4 bases and J by 4 bases, with 14 bases between the two germline ends. CDR3 DNA sequence: TGTGCCAGCAGCATCGGGCAAGGGGGCTATGGCTACACCTTC. It encodes CASSIGQGGYGYTF.

In regard to this clonotype: Just one base apart from a much larger clone, this may be a read error. This sequence joins TRBV28 and TRBJ2-3; 7 bases are a match to TRBD1. Trimming at V came to 2 bases and at J to 1 base, leaving 6 bases not matched to a gene. Germline CDR1 is MDHEN and CDR2 is SYDVKM. The CDR3 has 16 residues. CDR3 protein: CASSLRQGLGTDTQYF. The CDR3 DNA follows: TGTGCCAGCAGTTTAAGACAGGGCCTCGGCACAGATACGCAGTATTTT.

At least ten counts were recorded for this clonotype. This chain joins TRBV6-1 and TRBJ2-7; perhaps D is TRBD1 or TRBD2 (6 bases each). The CDR3 spans 14 residues. Trimming pared 7 bases from V and 2 bases from J, leaving 15 bases between. Per the germline V gene, CDR1 is MNHNS and CDR2 is SASEGT. CDR3 nucleotide sequence: TGTGCCAGCACCTACGGGGGCCTTGCCTACGAGCAGTACTTC. This gives the protein CASTYGGLAYEQYF.

The chain uses TRBV5-4 and TRBJ2-1; D unclear. Trimming shortened V by 1 base and J by 6 bases, and 14 bases separated the two germline ends. CDR1 is SGHNT and CDR2 is YYREEE in the germline V gene (reference sequence). This CDR3 region has 15 residues. The CDR3 DNA follows: TGTGCCAGCAGCTTGTCCTTGCGTGATGCCAATGAGCAGTTCTTC. Its translation: CASSLSLRDANEQFF.

This clonotype was seen more than once but under ten times. One end of the junction is discordant with germline, which a read error may explain. J is TRBJ2-2 and V is TRBV3-1, with a weak D call TRBD2 (5 bases). Germline V gives CDR1 LGHDT, CDR2 YNNKEL (reference sequence). CDR3 size: 13 residues. The chain's CDR3 is CATRAWETGKLFF. The DNA for the CDR3 is TGTGCCACCCGAGCTTGGGAAACCGGGAAGCTGTTTTTT.

This clonotype was counted at least ten times. The chain is built from TRBV4-2 and TRBJ1-6; D perhaps matches TRBD1 (5 bases). Germline CDR1 is LGHNA and CDR2 is YNFKEQ. Trimming shortened V by 7 bases and J by 6 bases, and 19 bases separated the two germline ends. CDR3 size: 16 residues. The CDR3 protein is CASTSSTREINSPLHF. The CDR3 nucleotides are TGTGCCAGCACCTCAAGCACCAGGGAGATTAATTCACCCCTCCACTTT.

About this clonotype: This may arise from a read error, as a much more abundant clone is one base away. The chain uses TRBV20-1 and TRBJ1-2; perhaps TRBD1 as D (5 bases). There are 15 residues in the CDR3. In germline, CDR1 is DFQATT, CDR2 SNEGSKA (reference sequence). Written as DNA, the CDR3 is TGCGGAAGCCCGGGACGGAAAAACTTAGGTGGTGGCTACACCTTC. This encodes CGSPGRKNLGGGYTF.

A remark on this clonotype: Mismatch with germline at one junction end may stem from a read error. V and J are TRBV7-9 and TRBJ1-3, with D possibly being TRBD1 (5 bases). This CDR3 is 13 amino acids long. CDR1 SEHNR and CDR2 FQNEAQ come from the germline V gene (reference sequence). Here the CDR3 DNA reads TGTGCCAGCGGCTTTATGGGGGAAACAGGCATATATTTT. Translation gives CASGFMGETGIYF.

Of note for this clonotype: A much bigger clone sits one base away, suggesting this may be a read error. This chain links TRBV20-1 with TRBJ2-7; the D gene is possibly TRBD2 (5 bases). Germline V gene lookup returns CDR1 DFQATT and CDR2 SNEGSKA (reference sequence). V was shortened by 2 bases and J by 3 bases, with 8 bases between the two germline ends. CDR3 length: 12 amino acids. The CDR3: CSARMGDYEQYF. The CDR3 DNA reads as TGCAGTGCTAGAATGGGAGACTACGAGCAGTACTTC.

This clonotype was seen many times. The J gene is TRBJ1-1, the V gene TRBV27; no clear D gene. Germline CDR1 and CDR2: MNHEY and SMNVEV (reference sequence). The V gene lost 1 base and the J gene lost 1 base, with 7 bases spanning the gap. The CDR3 extends over 14 amino acids. In DNA, the CDR3 is TGTGCCAGCAGTTTATTAGCCGCGAACACTGAAGCTTTCTTT. This translates into CASSLLAANTEAFF.

J is TRBJ1-1 and V is TRBV7-2; tentative D call: TRBD1 (6 bases). The CDR3 spans 16 residues. The germline V gene encodes CDR1 SGHTA and CDR2 FQGNSA. V was cut by 3 bases and J by 4 bases, with 18 bases left in between. The CDR3 region is CASSFPGDRVGTEAFF. In nucleotides, the CDR3 is TGTGCCAGCAGCTTCCCAGGGGACCGCGTGGGCACTGAAGCTTTCTTT.

This clonotype was counted many times. The genes are TRBV20-1 and TRBJ2-5; D unresolved. The CDR3 length is 11 residues. CDR1 and CDR2 (germline): DFQATT, SNEGSKA (reference sequence). V was pared by 7 bases and J by 2 bases, with 8 bases between. Written as DNA, the CDR3 is TGCAGTGGGGAAGGTCAAGAGACCCAGTACTTC. It encodes CSGEGQETQYF.

V and J are TRBV5-1 and TRBJ2-7; TRBD2 agrees at 10 bases. Trimming removed 0 bases from V and 4 bases from J; junction bases left unmatched: 10. In germline, CDR1 is SGHRS, CDR2 YFSETQ. The CDR3 length is 17 residues. CDR3 nucleotide sequence: TGCGCCAGCAGCTTGGTAGCGGGAGGCCGGGGGCCTTACGAGCAGTACTTC. It codes for CASSLVAGGRGPYEQYF.

This clonotype has more than one count but fewer than ten. V is TRBV19 and J is TRBJ1-5; D is perhaps TRBD1 (5 bases). Germline V gene sequence: CDR1 LNHDA, CDR2 SQIVND (reference sequence). Between the trimmed V and J ends, which lost 2 bases and 5 bases, there was a span of 7 bases. The CDR3 is made up of 13 amino acids. CDR3 nucleotides: TGTGCCAGTAGTATACGGGGGGATCAGCCCCAGCATTTT. It encodes CASSIRGDQPQHF.

V is TRBV2 and J is TRBJ1-6; D gene unclear. The CDR3 runs 13 residues. Trimming cost V 4 bases and J 8 bases, with 9 bases left between them. The germline CDR1 and CDR2 sequences are SNHLY and FYNNEI. Written as DNA, the CDR3 is TGTGCCAGCAGTGCGGTTCCTTATTCACCCCTCCACTTT. It translates to CASSAVPYSPLHF.

CDR3 sequence: CASRANNEKLFF. For the CDR3, the DNA is TGTGCCAGCAGGGCGAATAATGAAAAACTGTTTTTT. V usage is TRBV28 and J usage is TRBJ1-4; D gene uncertain. Trimming cost V 6 bases and J 4 bases, with 6 bases left between them. The CDR3 is 12 residues long. CDR1 and CDR2 (germline): MDHEN, SYDVKM.

The chain has TRBV5-1 and TRBJ1-1; TRBD1 might be the D (5 bases). V lost 3 bases, J lost 7 bases, and 10 bases lay in between. This CDR3 region has 12 residues. Germline CDR1 reads SGHRS; CDR2 reads YFSETQ. CDR3 protein: CASSSQGDEAFF. The CDR3 coding sequence is TGCGCCAGCAGCTCGCAGGGAGATGAAGCTTTCTTT.

The chain is built from TRBV11-1 and TRBJ2-7; no clear D gene. The CDR3 loop spans 16 amino acids. Deletions cut 4 bases from V and 3 bases from J, with 19 bases between. The germline gives CDR1 SGHAT, CDR2 FQDESV (reference sequence). The CDR3 is CASSWWAGSSRYEQYF. Here the CDR3 DNA reads TGTGCCAGCAGCTGGTGGGCAGGTAGCAGTCGCTACGAGCAGTACTTC.

This clonotype appeared a few times. This chain connects TRBV28 to TRBJ1-5, with 7 bases lining up with TRBD1. Per the germline V gene, CDR1 is MDHEN and CDR2 is SYDVKM. This CDR3 has 16 residues. With V trimmed by 6 bases and J by 0 bases, 8 bases remained unmatched. The CDR3 region is CASRKFRGDSNQPQHF. The CDR3 coding sequence is TGTGCCAGCAGAAAATTCAGGGGGGATAGCAATCAGCCCCAGCATTTT.

This chain connects TRBV5-1 to TRBJ1-1; D might be TRBD1 (5 bases). Germline CDR1 is SGHRS and CDR2 is YFSETQ. The V end was cut by 4 bases, the J end by 1 base, with 11 bases between. The CDR3 has 14 amino acids. CDR3 DNA sequence: TGCGCCAGCAGCCGATCGGGGGGGAACACTGAAGCTTTCTTT. Translating gives CASSRSGGNTEAFF.